This T cell receptor beta chain was sequenced in a study of shared clonotypes between healthy human individuals. About the research overall: Two women and three men aged 18 to 49 served as donors. CD4 naive and memory got three plates each, CD8 naive two, CD8 memory one.

In germline, CDR1 is LNHDA, CDR2 SQIVND (reference sequence). Between the trimmed V and J ends, which lost 3 bases and 4 bases, there was a span of 13 bases. There are 15 residues in the CDR3. Sorted subsets were amplified in replicate PCRs using 150 to 250 ng DNA, 30,000 to 35,000 T cell genomes. Data came from immunoSEQ multiplex PCR; TCRdb stores just in-frame clones and leaves some out. The sample holds roughly 1.5 million clones, 95% to 99% seen once. Study-level findings and limits: Estimated richness values were generally larger in naive subsets than in memory subsets.

A word on this clone: Its antigen is unknown.

J is TRBJ1-3 and V is TRBV19; weak D call: TRBD1 (5 bases). This receptor was identified in a man younger than 40 in good health. Sequenced input: naive CD4+ T cells sorted from blood. Subset reported: CD45RA+ positively selected. CDR3 region: CASSMVPGIGNTIYF. The CDR3 DNA follows: TGTGCCAGTAGTATGGTCCCAGGGATAGGAAACACCATATATTTT.